The clone carrying this TCR beta chain was counted only a few times. Its matching antigen is unknown. Sample barcodes and UMIs were carried by the TCR alpha and TCR beta cDNA libraries that 5'RACE generated with constant-segment primers. MiXCR, run by TCRdb on the 5' RACE reads, gives a single entry per CDR3 protein. The sample has about 350,000 distinct CDR3 sequences, approximately 14% seen once; the top ten hold roughly a fifth. The germline gives CDR1 SGHRS, CDR2 YFSETQ. The CDR3 consists of 15 residues. J was trimmed by 10 bases and V by 1 base; bases with no gene match: 7. This entry comes from a study of T-cell memory formation after mild COVID-19. Findings of the study overall: The study found balanced CD4/CD8 in clones contracting day 15 to 85 and a CD4+ lean in later expanders. Within pre-infection memory, some responding clones were found, suggesting cross-reactive memory joined.

This rearrangement joins TRBV5-1 to TRBJ1-6, with TRBD1 matching over 8 bases. Sequencing was done on a sample of PBMCs or a T cell subset sorted from them (not recorded which). The receptor was isolated from a man younger than 35 who had mild COVID-19 (a few samples of this study predate the infection). Cell type and time point are not known. The DNA for the CDR3 is TGCGCCAGCAGCTTGTCCGGACAGGGACTCTCACCCCTCCACTTT. Its protein product is CASSLSGQGLSPLHF.